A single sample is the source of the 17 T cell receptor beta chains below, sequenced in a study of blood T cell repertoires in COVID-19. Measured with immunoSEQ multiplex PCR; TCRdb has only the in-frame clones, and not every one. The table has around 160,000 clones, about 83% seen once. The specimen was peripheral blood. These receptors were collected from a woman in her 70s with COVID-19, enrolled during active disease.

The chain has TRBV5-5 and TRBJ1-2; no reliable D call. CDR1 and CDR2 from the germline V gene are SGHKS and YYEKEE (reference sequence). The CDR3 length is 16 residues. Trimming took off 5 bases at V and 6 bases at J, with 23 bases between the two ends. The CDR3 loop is CASSLTGPSRGNGYTF. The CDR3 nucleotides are TGTGCCAGCAGTTTAACCGGGCCAAGCAGAGGGAATGGCTACACCTTC.

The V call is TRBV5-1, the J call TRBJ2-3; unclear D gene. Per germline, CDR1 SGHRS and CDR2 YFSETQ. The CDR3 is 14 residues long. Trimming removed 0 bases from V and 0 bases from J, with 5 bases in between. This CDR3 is CASSLGASTDTQYF. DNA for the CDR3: TGCGCCAGCAGCTTGGGGGCTAGCACAGATACGCAGTATTTT.

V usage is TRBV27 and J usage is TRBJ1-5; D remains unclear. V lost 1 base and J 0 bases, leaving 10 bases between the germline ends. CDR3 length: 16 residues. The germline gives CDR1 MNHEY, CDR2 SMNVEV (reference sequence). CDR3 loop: CASSLLGTNSNQPQHF. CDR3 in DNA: TGTGCCAGCAGTTTATTAGGTACTAATAGCAATCAGCCCCAGCATTTT.

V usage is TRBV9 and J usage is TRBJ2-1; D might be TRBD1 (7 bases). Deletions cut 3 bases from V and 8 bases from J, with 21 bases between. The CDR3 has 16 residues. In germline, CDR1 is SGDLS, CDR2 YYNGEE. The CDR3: CASSARGTATNDEQFF. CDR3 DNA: TGTGCCAGCAGCGCCCGCGGGACAGCTACAAACGATGAGCAGTTCTTC.

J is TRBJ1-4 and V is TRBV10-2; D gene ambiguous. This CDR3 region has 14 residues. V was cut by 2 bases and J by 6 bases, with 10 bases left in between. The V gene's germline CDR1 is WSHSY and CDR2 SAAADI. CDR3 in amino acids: CASSETDWDEKLFF. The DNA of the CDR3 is TGCGCCAGCAGTGAGACCGACTGGGATGAAAAACTGTTTTTT.

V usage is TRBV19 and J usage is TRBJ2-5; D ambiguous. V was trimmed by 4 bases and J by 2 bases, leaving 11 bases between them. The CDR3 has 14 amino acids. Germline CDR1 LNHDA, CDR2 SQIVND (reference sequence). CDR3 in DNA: TGTGCCAGTAGTAGTCAGGCAGTACAAGAGACCCAGTACTTC. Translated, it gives CASSSQAVQETQYF.

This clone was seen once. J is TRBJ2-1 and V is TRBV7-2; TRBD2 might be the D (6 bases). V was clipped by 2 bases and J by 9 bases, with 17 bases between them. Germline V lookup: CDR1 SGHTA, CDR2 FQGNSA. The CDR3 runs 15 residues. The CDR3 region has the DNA TGTGCCAGCAGCTTAAGCGGCGGGGTTGGCGGTGAGCAGTTCTTC. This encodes CASSLSGGVGGEQFF.

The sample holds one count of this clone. The CDR3 reads CAWNGVGSPLHF. As DNA, the CDR3 is TGTGCCTGGAACGGGGTCGGGTCACCCCTCCACTTT. This chain links TRBV30 with TRBJ1-6; D uncertain. With 4 bases removed from V and 10 bases from J, the gap between germline ends came to 11 bases. The CDR3 is 12 amino acids. Germline-derived CDR1 and CDR2 are GTSNPN and SVGIG (reference sequence). Combining the CDR3 with reference TRBV30 and TRBJ1-6 gives the whole variable domain SQTIHQWPATLVQPVGSPLSLECTVEGTSNPNLYWYRQAAGRGLQLLFYSVGIGQISSEVPQNLSASRPQDRQFILSSKKLLLSDSGFYLCAWNGVGSPLHFGNGTRLTVT.

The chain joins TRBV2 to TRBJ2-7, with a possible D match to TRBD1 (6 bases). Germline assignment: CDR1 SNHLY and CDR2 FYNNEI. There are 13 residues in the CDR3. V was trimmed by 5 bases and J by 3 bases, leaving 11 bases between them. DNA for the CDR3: TGTGCCAGCAGTTCACAGGGATACTACGAGCAGTACTTC. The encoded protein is CASSSQGYYEQYF.

The CDR3 here is CATSRGQGLYSYNSPLHF. In DNA form, the CDR3 reads TGTGCCACCAGTCGTGGACAGGGGCTCTACTCCTATAATTCACCCCTCCACTTT. V usage is TRBV24-1 and J usage is TRBJ1-6, with TRBD1 identical over 9 bases. CDR3 length: 18 amino acids. With V trimmed by 6 bases and J by 0 bases, 8 bases remained unmatched. The germline CDR1 and CDR2 sequences are KGHDR and SFDVKD.

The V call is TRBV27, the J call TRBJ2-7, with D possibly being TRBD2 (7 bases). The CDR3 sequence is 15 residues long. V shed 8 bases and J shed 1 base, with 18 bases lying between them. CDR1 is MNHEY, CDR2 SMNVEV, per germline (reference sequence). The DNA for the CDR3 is TGTGCCAGCCAAGGATCCGGGGGGCCTTCCTACGAGCAGTACTTC. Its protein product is CASQGSGGPSYEQYF.

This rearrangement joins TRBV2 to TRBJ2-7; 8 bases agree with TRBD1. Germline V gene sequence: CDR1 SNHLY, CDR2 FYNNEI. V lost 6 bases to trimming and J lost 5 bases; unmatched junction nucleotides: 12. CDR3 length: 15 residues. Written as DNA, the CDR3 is TGTGCCAGCAGACGAGACAGGGGTCGCGGCGACGAGCAGTACTTC. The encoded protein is CASRRDRGRGDEQYF.

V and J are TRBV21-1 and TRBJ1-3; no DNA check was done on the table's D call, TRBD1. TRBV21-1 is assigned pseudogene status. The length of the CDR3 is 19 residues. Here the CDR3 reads CASSKRGRGDREYVNTIYF. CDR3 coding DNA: TGTGCCAGCAGCAAACGGGGCAGGGGAGACAGGGAGTATGTAAACACCATATATTTT.

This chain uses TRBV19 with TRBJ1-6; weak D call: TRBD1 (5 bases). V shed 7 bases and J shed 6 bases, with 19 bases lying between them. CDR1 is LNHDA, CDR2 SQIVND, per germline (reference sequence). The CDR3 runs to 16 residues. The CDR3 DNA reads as TGTGCCAGTATACCCCAGGCTGGGGCATTTAATTCACCCCTCCACTTT. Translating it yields CASIPQAGAFNSPLHF.

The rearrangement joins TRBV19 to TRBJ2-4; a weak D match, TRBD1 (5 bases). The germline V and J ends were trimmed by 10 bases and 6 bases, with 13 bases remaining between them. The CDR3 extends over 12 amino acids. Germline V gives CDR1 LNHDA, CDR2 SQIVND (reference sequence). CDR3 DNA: TGTGCCACCTCAGGGTTGGGAAACATTCAGTACTTC. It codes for CATSGLGNIQYF.

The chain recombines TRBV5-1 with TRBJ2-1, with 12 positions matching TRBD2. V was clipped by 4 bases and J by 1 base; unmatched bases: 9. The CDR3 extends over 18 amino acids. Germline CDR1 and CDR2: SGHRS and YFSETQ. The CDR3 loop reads CASSPGASGGVSYNEQFF. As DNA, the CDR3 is TGCGCCAGCAGCCCGGGAGCTAGCGGGGGGGTTTCCTACAATGAGCAGTTCTTC.

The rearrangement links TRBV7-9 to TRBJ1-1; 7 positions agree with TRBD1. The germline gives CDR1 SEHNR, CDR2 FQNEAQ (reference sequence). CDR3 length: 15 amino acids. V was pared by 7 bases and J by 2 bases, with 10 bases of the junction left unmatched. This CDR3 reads CASTETGRINTEAFF. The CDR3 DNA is TGTGCCAGCACCGAGACAGGGCGGATTAACACTGAAGCTTTCTTT.